The 13 T cell receptor beta chains given below trace back to one sample, sequenced in a study of CD8+ T cells in alopecia areata. TCR sequencing used cDNA made by reverse transcription of extracted RNA. Only in-frame clones appear in the TCRdb table, and some are missing; sequencing was by immunoSEQ multiplex PCR. Here the sample spans some 220,000 clones, roughly 56% being singletons. Indicated treatment: oral pan-JAK inhibitor, 5-10 mg twice daily. The sequencing used CD4+ T cells sorted from blood, collected at week 4, from a patient treated with tofacitinib. The receptors were gathered from a human donor with alopecia areata.

This chain links TRBV6-5 with TRBJ1-1, with TRBD1 matching over 7 bases. Trimming at V came to 6 bases and at J to 1 base, leaving 8 bases not matched to a gene. The germline V gene has CDR1 MNHEY and CDR2 SVGAGI. The CDR3 length is 15 residues. This CDR3 is CASSQNRGQNTEAFF. The CDR3 region has the DNA TGTGCCAGCAGCCAGAATAGGGGGCAGAACACTGAAGCTTTCTTT.

The chain employs TRBV27 and TRBJ2-3; 8 bases are shared with TRBD2. With 6 bases clipped from V and 3 bases from J, the junction kept 5 bases outside the gene matches. Looked up from germline, CDR1 is MNHEY and CDR2 is SMNVEV (reference sequence). The CDR3 extends over 14 amino acids. In DNA, the CDR3 is TGTGCCAGCAGGAATGAGCGGGGGACAGATACGCAGTATTTT. It is translated as CASRNERGTDTQYF.

This clone has just one count. The chain joins TRBV6-1 to TRBJ2-7, with 8 bases that match TRBD1. After removal of 4 bases from V and 1 base from J, the junction contained 9 bases not matched to a gene. Germline assignment: CDR1 MNHNS and CDR2 SASEGT. The CDR3 contains 16 residues. The CDR3 protein is CASSGHLGQGSYEQYF. The CDR3 coding sequence is TGTGCCAGCAGTGGGCACCTCGGACAGGGATCCTACGAGCAGTACTTC.

The CDR3: CASRGQGLYGYTF. CDR3 sequence (DNA): TGTGCCAGCAGAGGACAGGGGCTATACGGCTACACCTTC. The chain couples TRBV6-5 to TRBJ1-2; 9 nucleotides match TRBD1. The ends lost 6 bases at V and 8 bases at J; junction bases unmatched: 7. Germline CDR1 reads MNHEY; CDR2 reads SVGAGI. This CDR3 is 13 amino acids long.

This chain uses TRBV28 with TRBJ2-7; D tentatively reads TRBD1 or TRBD2 (6 bases each). The V gene lost 4 bases and the J gene lost 2 bases, with 12 bases spanning the gap. The germline V gene has CDR1 MDHEN and CDR2 SYDVKM. CDR3 size: 14 residues. The CDR3 bases are TGTGCCAGCAGTTCGGGGGCAAGGGCCTACGAGCAGTACTTC. Protein sequence: CASSSGARAYEQYF.

V and J are TRBV23-1 and TRBJ2-1, with 7 positions matching TRBD2. TRBV23-1 is recorded as an ORF, its role being uncertain. The CDR3 has 17 residues. V was pared by 9 bases and J by 1 base, with 15 bases of the junction left unmatched. CDR3: CASQIERGGMSYNEQFF. The CDR3 DNA reads TGCGCCAGTCAAATCGAACGCGGGGGTATGTCCTACAATGAGCAGTTCTTC.

This clone was counted between two and nine times. The chain carries TRBV29-1 and TRBJ2-7; 11 bases match TRBD1. Germline V CDR1 and CDR2: SQVTM, ANQGSEA. The CDR3 loop spans 14 amino acids. The V segment lost 4 bases and the J segment 10 bases; nucleotides outside the gene matches: 12. The CDR3 is CSVVGGQGAPHQYF. CDR3 nucleotides: TGCAGCGTTGTTGGTGGACAGGGGGCGCCCCATCAGTACTTC.

This clone was observed a handful of times. The chain recombines TRBV7-9 with TRBJ2-5; TRBD1 matches 7 bases. The assigned J gene may be wrong: the sequence end matches TRBJ2-7 better. The germline V gene has CDR1 SEHNR and CDR2 FQNEAQ (reference sequence). The CDR3 runs to 14 residues. The CDR3 loop is CASSLTGLSYEQYF. In nucleotides, the CDR3 is TGTGCCAGCAGTTTGACAGGGTTATCCTACGAGCAGTACTTC.

This chain joins TRBV4-3 and TRBJ1-5, with unresolved D. Germline CDR1 reads LGHNA; CDR2 reads YSLEER. Trimming took off 1 base at V and 7 bases at J, with 8 bases between the two ends. The CDR3 has 13 residues. Here the CDR3 DNA reads TGCGCCAGCAGCCAAGCGACTCGGCAGCCCCAGCATTTT. Protein: CASSQATRQPQHF.

The V call is TRBV23-1, the J call TRBJ2-4; no clear D. TRBV23-1 is an open reading frame, and its role is uncertain. V was clipped by 3 bases and J by 0 bases, with 12 bases between them. The CDR3 has 16 residues. Here the CDR3 reads CASSHYGPLAKNIQYF. As DNA, the CDR3 is TGCGCCAGCAGTCATTACGGCCCCCTAGCCAAAAACATTCAGTACTTC.

On this clone itself: The DNA is left out, because the CDR3 cannot be placed on it with certainty; the CDR3 is given as TCRdb lists it. This chain joins TRBV30 and TRBJ1-5; the table's D call, TRBD1, was not checked against the DNA. The germline CDR1 and CDR2 sequences are GTSNPN and SVGIG (reference sequence). Ends included, the CDR3 has 12 residues. The CDR3 loop reads CAWSVGQGTKHF.

This clone was observed a handful of times. The gene calls are TRBV5-1 and TRBJ1-6, with 8 nucleotides matching TRBD1. This CDR3 has 16 amino acids. J was trimmed by 7 bases and V by 0 bases; bases with no gene match: 6. The germline V gene encodes CDR1 SGHRS and CDR2 YFSETQ. The CDR3, as DNA: TGCGCCAGCAGCTTGGCCCAGGGGGCGCAGAATTCACCCCTCCACTTT. Translated, it gives CASSLAQGAQNSPLHF. The whole variable domain, remainder taken from reference TRBV5-1 and TRBJ1-6, is KAGVTQTPRYLIKTRGQQVTLSCSPISGHRSVSWYQQTPGQGLQFLFEYFSETQRNKGNFPGRFSGRQFSNSRSEMNVSTLELGDSALYLCASSLAQGAQNSPLHFGNGTRLTVT.

The chain uses TRBV30 and TRBJ2-1; 10 nucleotides match TRBD2. The CDR3 has 14 amino acids. The V segment lost 6 bases and the J segment 4 bases; nucleotides outside the gene matches: 6. The germline CDR1 and CDR2 sequences are GTSNPN and SVGIG (reference sequence). The DNA for the CDR3 is TGTGCCTGTAAAACTAGCGGGGCGTACAATGAGCAGTTCTTC. Translated: CACKTSGAYNEQFF.